This T cell receptor beta chain was sequenced during a study of CD8+ T cells in alopecia areata (dated by TCRdb to the late 2010s). A note on the overall study: Treated patients were enrolled in an open-label pilot trial of oral tofacitinib at 5 to 10 mg twice daily for moderate-to-severe alopecia areata. Tofacitinib was administered for 6 to 18 months, and 6 months of follow-up off drug were then conducted to assess delayed response and recurrence. Disease severity in treated patients was measured with the SALT score, which quantifies the percentage of affected scalp surface area. High-throughput TCRbeta sequencing was used to examine T cell clonal expansion in alopecia areata in both the C3H/HeJ mouse model and human patients. On the human side, TCRbeta sequencing was run on scalp tissue and on sorted CD4+ and CD8+ peripheral blood T cells from healthy controls and from alopecia areata patients with either patchy or totalis/universalis disease. Patients on tofacitinib were biopsied at baseline and after 4 and 24 weeks of treatment, and several of the patients also had a later scalp biopsy. Scalp clonality was compared across normal scalp (n=4), patchy alopecia areata scalp (n=8), and alopecia totalis/universalis scalp (n=8). RNA came from the PAXgene miRNA kit for fixed scalp, the miRNeasy kit for PBMCs, and the RNeasy kit for mouse skin. TCRbeta CDR3 regions were amplified by immunoSEQ multiplex PCR using 35 Vbeta forward and 13 Jbeta reverse primers. Beyond this particular receptor, the publication reports: Resident alphabeta T cells in normal human skin are also sequenced, complicating scalp TCR repertoire analysis, unlike mouse skin dominated by gammadelta T cells. Because the treated cohort was small and had just a single nonresponder, larger studies are needed to establish links between baseline CD8+ expansion and response. Tofacitinib significantly lowered scalp clonality and the number of expanded CD8+ clones among the top 100 scalp clones. TCR sequences shared between patients were less clear than in mice, possibly partly because of HLA diversity in the patient population. During tofacitinib treatment, many expanded lesional clones stuck around in both scalp and blood, and this persistence may partly explain why relapse happens after treatment is stopped. Compared with normal scalp, lesional scalp, particularly in alopecia totalis/universalis, had higher clonality and more expanded CD8+ clones, which suggests antigenic drive.

Spanning cysteine to phenylalanine, the CDR3 consists of 14 amino acids. The retained sequence is limited to the CDR3, 42 bases, with the frame set at the first base. Sequences SNHLY (CDR1) and FYNNEI (CDR2) are obtained from the germline V gene. V trim: 6 bases; J trim: 2 bases; unmatched bases: 6. In regard to this clone: Its antigen is unknown. No much larger clone is present one base from it, and per-base qualities are unavailable.

The method was the immunoSEQ multiplex PCR assay. RNA was extracted from all samples and reverse transcribed into cDNA as template for TCR sequencing. SuperScript III was used for first-strand cDNA synthesis, primed with a 2:1 mix of oligo-dT and random hexamers. A synthetic immune receptor repertoire was used to measure amplification bias, and any remaining bias was corrected computationally. The paper's data handling went like this. After raw reads were preprocessed to remove errors, the CDR3 was defined following IMGT conventions as running from the conserved cysteine to phenylalanine. To get clonality, Shannon entropy was normalized by log2 of the number of productive unique TCRs and the result was subtracted from 1. CD4 or CD8 identity of scalp clones was inferred by cross-referencing scalp TCRbeta sequences with sorted blood CD4 and CD8 repertoires. Sourced from immuneACCESS, this table was stored by TCRdb with only in-frame sequences that have V and J called. A share of the clones is absent; for the studies checked, an unresolved V gene accounts for under half, and the remainder has no known explanation. V, J and clone size derive from that table, while D and trimming were established from the DNA sequence. This sample lists 35,000 to 45,000 clones; roughly 92% were detected once. Approximately 17% of the sample is in the top ten clones.

Reading the label with the study, this specimen's time point is: around 22 weeks on oral tofacitinib. The treatment or condition tag for this specimen amounts to: oral pan-JAK inhibitor, 5-10 mg twice daily. From alopecia areata patients, peripheral blood was collected along with lesional scalp punch biopsies. After PBMCs were isolated by density centrifugation and stained for CD3, CD4 and CD8, a FACSAria was used to sort CD4+ and CD8+ T cells. This chain joins TRBV2 to TRBJ2-7; TRBD1 aligns with 8 central bases. The TCR sequence derives from a human donor with alopecia areata. This specimen was CD8+ T cells sorted from blood, taken at week 24, from a patient treated with tofacitinib. The nucleotides are TGTGCCAGCAGACGAGGACAGGGTCCCTACGAGCAGTACTTC. Its translation is CASRRGQGPYEQYF.